This T cell receptor (beta chain) emerged from a study of neurological immune-mediated disorders. As for the study in general: Among some 35 multiple sclerosis patients, around 30 were relapsing-remitting and 3 were secondary progressive.

The CDR3 extends over 13 amino acids. V lost 10 bases to trimming and J lost 3 bases, with 16 bases between them. Germline CDR1 and CDR2: MNHEY and SVGAGI. One entry per CDR3 protein, called by TCRdb with MiXCR from the 5' RACE reads. The sample has 65,000 to 80,000 distinct CDR3 sequences; approximately 5% are singletons. This clonotype occurred many times. Its antigen is still unknown. The study, taken as a whole, reports: Phylogenetic grouping put 18 of 34 multiple sclerosis patients' repertoires into one related-CDR3 cluster, a possible signature.

It was from 2 million PBMCs stored at -80 C that the unsorted libraries were obtained. The TCR comes from a woman between 65 and 79 years old with multiple sclerosis. Input material: PBMCs. V and J are TRBV6-5 and TRBJ2-7, with a tentative D call TRBD2 (5 bases). CDR3: CATRGSSLYEQYF. The CDR3 DNA reads TGTGCCACCAGAGGGTCGTCCCTCTACGAGCAGTACTTC.